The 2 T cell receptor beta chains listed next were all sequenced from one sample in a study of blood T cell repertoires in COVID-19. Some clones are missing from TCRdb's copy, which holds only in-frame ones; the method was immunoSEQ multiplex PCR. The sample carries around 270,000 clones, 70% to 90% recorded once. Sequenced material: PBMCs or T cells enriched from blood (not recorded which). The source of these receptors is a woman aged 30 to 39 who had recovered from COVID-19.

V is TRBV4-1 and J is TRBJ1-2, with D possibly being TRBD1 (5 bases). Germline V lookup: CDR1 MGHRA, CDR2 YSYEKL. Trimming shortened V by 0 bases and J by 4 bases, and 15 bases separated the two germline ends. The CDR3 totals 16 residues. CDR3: CASSQDRGIVFYGYTF. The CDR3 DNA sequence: TGCGCCAGCAGCCAAGATCGGGGGATAGTTTTCTATGGCTACACCTTC.

This CDR3 is CAWSGLTGRRMNTEAFF. The DNA of the CDR3 is TGTGCCTGGAGTGGACTGACAGGGCGGCGGATGAACACTGAAGCTTTCTTT. The chain is built from TRBV30 and TRBJ1-1; 7 bases are a match to TRBD1. The germline V gene encodes CDR1 GTSNPN and CDR2 SVGIG (reference sequence). This CDR3 is built from 17 residues. J was trimmed by 0 bases and V by 1 base; bases with no gene match: 11.